This passage covers 9 T cell receptor beta chains from one sample sequenced in a study of T cells in localized non-small cell lung cancer. Some clones are missing from TCRdb's copy, which holds only in-frame ones; the method was immunoSEQ multiplex PCR. The table has tens of thousands of clones, roughly nine tenths seen once. The sample was peripheral blood, taken before any cancer treatment. These receptors came from a woman aged 40-69 years with stage I lung adenocarcinoma.

This chain uses TRBV11-3 with TRBJ2-1, with D maybe TRBD1 (6 bases). This CDR3 contains 13 residues. V was pared by 3 bases and J by 15 bases, with 18 bases between. Per germline, CDR1 SGHNT and CDR2 YENEEA. CDR3 loop: CASSLNAQGTAFF. CDR3 coding DNA: TGTGCCAGCAGCTTGAACGCTCAGGGGACGGCGTTCTTC. Full variable domain (rest looked up from reference TRBV11-3 and TRBJ2-1): EAGVVQSPRYKIIEKKQPVAFWCNPISGHNTLYWYLQNLGQGPELLIRYENEEAVDDSQLPKDRFSAERLKGVDSTLKIQPAELGDSAVYLCASSLNAQGTAFFGPGTRLTVL.

The V and J genes are TRBV5-4 and TRBJ1-1; D ambiguous. This CDR3 is built from 12 residues. The germline CDR1 and CDR2 sequences are SGHNT and YYREEE (reference sequence). Trimming pared 5 bases from V and 6 bases from J, leaving 11 bases between. The CDR3 sequence: CASRTDTAEAFF. CDR3 sequence (DNA): TGTGCCAGCAGAACTGACACGGCTGAAGCTTTCTTT.

V usage is TRBV6-5 and J usage is TRBJ1-2, with a weak D call TRBD1 (6 bases). The CDR3 covers 15 residues. The germline V and J ends were trimmed by 0 bases and 6 bases, with 14 bases remaining between them. CDR1 and CDR2 (germline): MNHEY, SVGAGI. In nucleotides, the CDR3 is TGTGCCAGCAGTTACTCGAGGGTTGGGGGCAATGGCTACACCTTC. Protein: CASSYSRVGGNGYTF.

The rearrangement uses TRBV6-1 and TRBJ2-7, with D uncertain. V lost 8 bases and J 2 bases, leaving 7 bases between the germline ends. CDR3 size: 11 residues. Germline loops: CDR1 MNHNS, CDR2 SASEGT. The CDR3 loop reads CASLETYEQYF. In DNA form, the CDR3 reads TGTGCCAGCCTCGAGACCTACGAGCAGTACTTC.

In this sample, this clone turned up a few times. The gene calls are TRBV6-6 and TRBJ1-4, with unresolved D. In germline, CDR1 is MNHNY, CDR2 SVGAGI (reference sequence). Trimming removed 5 bases from V and 5 bases from J, with 15 bases in between. The CDR3 spans 15 residues. CDR3 sequence: CASSHTRQENEKLFF. In nucleotides, the CDR3 is TGTGCCAGCAGTCATACCCGCCAGGAGAATGAAAAACTGTTTTTT.

This chain joins TRBV5-3 and TRBJ1-5; the D gene is possibly TRBD1 (6 bases). TRBV5-3 is known as an ORF, though its function is uncertain. The CDR3 runs to 16 residues. Trimming shortened V by 3 bases and J by 11 bases, and 24 bases separated the two germline ends. For the CDR3, the DNA is TGTGCCAGAAGCTCGATCATACAGGGCCGACCAACGTCCCAGCATTTT. Encoded protein: CARSSIIQGRPTSQHF.

The chain links TRBV28 to TRBJ1-6, with D possibly matching TRBD1 (6 bases). The germline V and J ends were trimmed by 7 bases and 6 bases, with 16 bases remaining between them. This CDR3 contains 15 residues. The germline V gene encodes CDR1 MDHEN and CDR2 SYDVKM. The CDR3, as DNA: TGTGCCAGCAAAGAACAGGGCCGAATTAATTCACCCCTCCACTTT. This codes for CASKEQGRINSPLHF. Drawing the rest from reference TRBV28 and TRBJ1-6, the complete variable domain is DVKVTQSSRYLVKRTGEKVFLECVQDMDHENMFWYRQDPGLGLRLIYFSYDVKMKEKGDIPEGYSVSREKKERFSLILESASTNQTSMYLCASKEQGRINSPLHFGNGTRLTVT.

This sequence joins TRBV7-8 and TRBJ2-2; no clear D gene. The V end lost 1 base, the J end lost 5 bases, and 8 bases lay between the germline ends. Germline V gene sequence: CDR1 SGHVS, CDR2 FQNEAQ. The CDR3 length is 14 residues. The CDR3 region is CASSLVFGTGELFF. The CDR3 DNA reads TGTGCCAGCAGCTTAGTTTTTGGGACCGGGGAGCTGTTTTTT.

The chain employs TRBV18 and TRBJ2-1, with 7 bases that match TRBD1. CDR1 KGHSH and CDR2 LQKENI come from the germline V gene. J lost 4 bases, V lost 3 bases, and 6 bases had no gene match. The CDR3 is made up of 15 amino acids. The CDR3 loop is CASSPRTGRYNEQFF. In nucleotides, the CDR3 is TGTGCCAGCTCACCTCGGACAGGCCGTTACAATGAGCAGTTCTTC.